A selection of T cell receptor beta chains follows, all from one sample in a study of T cell repertoires in cytomegalovirus infection. TCRdb independently ran MiXCR on the reads; one entry per CDR3 protein. The sample has 250,000 to 350,000 distinct CDR3 sequences, over 20% seen once. What was sequenced was PBMCs. These receptor sequences come from a human donor in good health (CMV status not recorded). Some clones in this sample may be carry-over from other donors' samples. CDR3s include the opening cysteine and the closing phenylalanine or tryptophan. The D gene is left open where the match is weak. The size field is filled for only some rows; it gives once, few, many or a size class.

d_gene	v_gene	abundance	j_gene	CDR3aa	CDR3nt
-	TRBV5-4	few	TRBJ2-3	CASSLWGGASTDTQYF	TGTGCCAGCAGCTTGTGGGGGGGGGCAAGCACAGATACGCAGTATTTT
-	TRBV28	-	TRBJ1-5	CASSSGTGNQPQHF	TGTGCCAGCAGTTCAGGAACTGGCAATCAGCCCCAGCATTTT
-	TRBV7-8	-	TRBJ1-1	CASSFPRRGGIGTEAFF	TGTGCCAGCAGCTTCCCGAGACGTGGGGGGATCGGCACTGAAGCTTTCTTT
TRBD1	TRBV3-1	-	TRBJ2-1	CASSSGTGRYNEQFF	TGTGCCAGCAGCTCCGGGACAGGAAGATACAATGAGCAGTTCTTC
-	TRBV6-2/TRBV6-3	-	TRBJ2-1	CASSAAPGLYGNEQFF	TGTGCCAGCAGCGCCGCCCCGGGACTCTATGGGAATGAGCAGTTCTTC
-	TRBV7-2	many	TRBJ2-1	CASSLALGGRGEQFF	TGTGCCAGCAGCTTAGCGCTTGGGGGGCGAGGGGAGCAGTTCTTC
-	TRBV7-9	few	TRBJ2-1	CASSPSPLGSYNEQFF	TGTGCCAGCAGCCCGAGTCCATTAGGGTCCTACAATGAGCAGTTCTTC
-	TRBV5-1	few	TRBJ2-5	CASSPGQMQETQYF	TGCGCCAGCAGCCCGGGACAAATGCAAGAGACCCAGTACTTC
TRBD2	TRBV4-3	-	TRBJ2-1	CASSSQALAGEVNEQFF	TGCGCCAGCAGCTCCCAGGCTCTAGCGGGAGAAGTTAATGAGCAGTTCTTC
-	TRBV11-2	few	TRBJ2-1	CASSLEGFSYNEQFF	TGTGCCAGCAGCTTAGAGGGATTCTCCTACAATGAGCAGTTCTTC
-	TRBV19	-	TRBJ2-2	CASSIGKVLDTGELFF	TGTGCCAGTAGTATAGGAAAGGTTTTAGACACCGGGGAGCTGTTTTTT
TRBD1	TRBV14	few	TRBJ1-6	CASSPLTGSNSPLHF	TGTGCCAGCAGCCCGCTGACAGGGAGTAATTCACCCCTCCACTTT
-	TRBV29-1	-	TRBJ2-7	CSVKSGTLTYEQYF	TGCAGCGTCAAAAGCGGGACATTGACCTACGAGCAGTACTTC
-	TRBV7-2	few	TRBJ1-1	CASSKGGTEAFF	TGTGCCAGCAGCAAAGGGGGCACTGAAGCTTTCTTT
-	TRBV7-2	-	TRBJ1-5	CASSLWVDQPQHF	TGTGCCAGCAGCTTATGGGTGGATCAGCCCCAGCATTTT
-	TRBV6-1	few	TRBJ2-7	CASSPYDAGSSYEQYF	TGTGCCAGCAGTCCCTATGACGCGGGGAGCTCCTACGAGCAGTACTTC
-	TRBV29-1	few	TRBJ2-4	CSVLAPAKNIQYF	TGCAGCGTATTGGCCCCAGCCAAAAACATTCAGTACTTC
TRBD1	TRBV28	many	TRBJ1-1	CASSLGEGAEWSTEAFF	TGTGCCAGCAGTTTAGGGGAGGGGGCGGAATGGAGCACTGAAGCTTTCTTT
TRBD2	TRBV24-1	many	TRBJ2-1	CATSDAGTSGTRGPNEQFF	TGTGCCACCAGTGACGCCGGGACTAGCGGGACCCGGGGACCAAATGAGCAGTTCTTC
-	TRBV18	-	TRBJ1-3	CASQRGQFPGNTIYF	TGTGCCAGCCAGAGGGGACAATTCCCTGGAAACACCATATATTTT
-	TRBV11-3	many	TRBJ2-3	CASSLGQPTDTQYF	TGTGCCAGCAGCTTAGGACAGCCCACAGATACGCAGTATTTT
-	TRBV6-1	few	TRBJ2-3	CASRVSVSTDTQYF	TGTGCCAGCAGGGTTAGCGTTAGCACAGATACGCAGTATTTT